The source of this T cell receptor beta chain is a study of naive and memory T cell subsets. Notes on the study in general: Potentially, T cell activation and differentiation skew this RNA-based measurement.

For blood and skin samples, reverse transcription used TCR alpha and beta constant primers. Amplification of ligated cDNA took four PCR rounds with SP2 and nested alpha and beta constant primers. TCRdb re-analysed the 5' RACE reads in MiXCR, keeping a single row per CDR3 protein. The top ten clones hold under 9% of a sample with about 22,000 distinct CDR3 sequences, 4% to 4.5% of them seen once. At least ten counts were recorded for this clonotype. Its target is not known. RNA was extracted from more than 2 ml of whole blood of healthy adults. An oligonucleotide containing a UMI was ligated to the 3' end of TCR cDNA. Input was about 1 to 1,100 ng of DNase-treated total RNA without cell sorting. Germline V gives CDR1 DFQATT, CDR2 SNEGSKA (reference sequence). The V gene lost 4 bases and the J gene lost 3 bases, with 6 bases spanning the gap. The CDR3 spans 12 residues.

J is TRBJ2-2 and V is TRBV20-1; D is unresolved. This TCR was recovered from a male donor in good health. The CDR3 DNA follows: TGCAGTGCTAACGGATACACCGGGGAGCTGTTTTTT. Its translation is CSANGYTGELFF.